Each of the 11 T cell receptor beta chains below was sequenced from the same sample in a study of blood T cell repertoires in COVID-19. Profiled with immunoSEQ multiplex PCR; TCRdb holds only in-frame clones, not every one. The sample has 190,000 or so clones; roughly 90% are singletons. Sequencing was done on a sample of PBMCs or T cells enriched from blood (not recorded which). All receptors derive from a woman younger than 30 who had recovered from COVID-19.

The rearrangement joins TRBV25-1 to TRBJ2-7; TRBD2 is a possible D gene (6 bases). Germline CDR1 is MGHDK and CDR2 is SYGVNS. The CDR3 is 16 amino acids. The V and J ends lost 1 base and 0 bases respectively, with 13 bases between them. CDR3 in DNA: TGTGCCAGCAGTGAATGGAGGGGCTTAACCTCCTACGAGCAGTACTTC. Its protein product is CASSEWRGLTSYEQYF.

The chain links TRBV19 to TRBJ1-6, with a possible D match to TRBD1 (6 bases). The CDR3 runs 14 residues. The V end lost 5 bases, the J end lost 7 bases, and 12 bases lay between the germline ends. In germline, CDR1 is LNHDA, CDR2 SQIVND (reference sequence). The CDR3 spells CASSFQGLNSPLHF. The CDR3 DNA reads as TGTGCCAGTAGTTTTCAGGGGTTGAATTCACCCCTCCACTTT.

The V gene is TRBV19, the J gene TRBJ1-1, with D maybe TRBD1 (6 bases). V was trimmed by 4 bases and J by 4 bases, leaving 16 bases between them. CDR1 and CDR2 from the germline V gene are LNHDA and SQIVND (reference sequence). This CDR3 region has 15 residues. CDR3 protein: CASSRGLRPFTEAFF. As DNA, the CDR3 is TGTGCCAGTAGTAGGGGGCTGCGCCCTTTCACTGAAGCTTTCTTT.

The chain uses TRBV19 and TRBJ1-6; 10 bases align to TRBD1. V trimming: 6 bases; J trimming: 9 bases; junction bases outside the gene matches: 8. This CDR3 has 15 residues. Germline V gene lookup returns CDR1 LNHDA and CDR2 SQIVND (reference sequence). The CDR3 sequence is CASRGADRGTSPLHF. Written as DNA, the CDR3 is TGTGCCAGTAGGGGGGCGGACAGGGGGACTTCACCCCTCCACTTT.

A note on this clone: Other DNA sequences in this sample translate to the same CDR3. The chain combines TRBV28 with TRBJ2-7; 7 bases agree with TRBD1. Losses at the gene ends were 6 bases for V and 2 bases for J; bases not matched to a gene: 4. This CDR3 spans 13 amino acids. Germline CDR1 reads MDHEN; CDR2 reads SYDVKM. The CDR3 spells CASSRTGAYEQYF. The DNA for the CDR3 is TGTGCCAGCAGCCGCACAGGGGCCTACGAGCAGTACTTC. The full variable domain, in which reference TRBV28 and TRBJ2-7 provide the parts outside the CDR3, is DVKVTQSSRYLVKRTGEKVFLECVQDMDHENMFWYRQDPGLGLRLIYFSYDVKMKEKGDIPEGYSVSREKKERFSLILESASTNQTSMYLCASSRTGAYEQYFGPGTRLTVT.

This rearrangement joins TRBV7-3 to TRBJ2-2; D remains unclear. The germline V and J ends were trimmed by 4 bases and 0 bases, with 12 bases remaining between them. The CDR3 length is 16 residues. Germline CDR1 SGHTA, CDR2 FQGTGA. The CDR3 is CASSSQAFANTGELFF. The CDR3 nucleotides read TGTGCCAGCAGCTCCCAGGCCTTCGCGAACACCGGGGAGCTGTTTTTT.

The CDR3: CASASGGLSNQPQHF. The CDR3 nucleotides read TGTGCCAGCGCCTCGGGAGGGCTGAGCAATCAGCCCCAGCATTTT. The chain uses TRBV3-1 (or the pseudogene TRBV3-2) and TRBJ1-5; no reliable D call. Trimming pared 8 bases from V and 1 base from J, leaving 15 bases between. This CDR3 is 15 amino acids long. Per germline, CDR1 LGHDT and CDR2 YNNKEL (reference sequence).

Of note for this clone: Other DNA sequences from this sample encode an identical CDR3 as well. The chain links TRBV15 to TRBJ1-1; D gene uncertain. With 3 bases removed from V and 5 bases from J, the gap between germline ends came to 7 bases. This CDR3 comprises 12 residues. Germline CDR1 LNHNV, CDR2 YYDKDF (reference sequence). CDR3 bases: TGTGCCACCAGCAGCCGCGGGACTGAAGCTTTCTTT. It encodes CATSSRGTEAFF.

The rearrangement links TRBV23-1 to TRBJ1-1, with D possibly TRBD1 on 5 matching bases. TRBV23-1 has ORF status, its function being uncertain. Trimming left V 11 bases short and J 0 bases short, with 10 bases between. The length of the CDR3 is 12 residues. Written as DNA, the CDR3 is TGCGCCGGCTCGACAGTGAACACTGAAGCTTTCTTT. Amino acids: CAGSTVNTEAFF.

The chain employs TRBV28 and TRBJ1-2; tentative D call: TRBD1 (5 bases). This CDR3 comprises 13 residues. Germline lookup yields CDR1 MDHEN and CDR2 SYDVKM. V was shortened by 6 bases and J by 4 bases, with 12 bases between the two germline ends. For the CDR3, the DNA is TGTGCCAGCAGCTCTGACAGATTCTATGGCTACACCTTC. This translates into CASSSDRFYGYTF.

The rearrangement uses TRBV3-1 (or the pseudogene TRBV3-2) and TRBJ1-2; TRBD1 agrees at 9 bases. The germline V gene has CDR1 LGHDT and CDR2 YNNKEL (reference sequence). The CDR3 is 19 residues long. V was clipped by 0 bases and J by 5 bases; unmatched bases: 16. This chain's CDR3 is CASSQEGTGTRGGTYGYTF. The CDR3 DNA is TGTGCCAGCAGCCAAGAAGGGACAGGGACACGTGGAGGCACTTATGGCTACACCTTC.